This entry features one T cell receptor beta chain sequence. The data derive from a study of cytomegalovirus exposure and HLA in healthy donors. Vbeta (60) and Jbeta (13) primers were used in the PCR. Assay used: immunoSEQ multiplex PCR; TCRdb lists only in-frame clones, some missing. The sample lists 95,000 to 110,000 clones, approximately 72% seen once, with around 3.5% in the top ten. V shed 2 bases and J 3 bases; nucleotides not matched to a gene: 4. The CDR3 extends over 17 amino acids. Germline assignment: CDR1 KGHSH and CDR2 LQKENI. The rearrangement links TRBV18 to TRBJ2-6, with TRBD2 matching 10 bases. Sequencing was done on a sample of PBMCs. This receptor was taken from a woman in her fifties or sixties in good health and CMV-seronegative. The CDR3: CASSPASGSHGANVLTF. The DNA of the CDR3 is TGTGCCAGCTCACCAGCTAGCGGGAGTCATGGGGCCAACGTCCTGACTTTC.